This TCR beta chain was identified during a study of CD8 T cells in ankylosing spondylitis. TCRdb redid the calling of the 5' RACE reads with MiXCR, one entry per CDR3 protein. The profile shows fewer than 650,000 distinct CDR3 sequences, 12% of them singletons. The CDR3 covers 16 residues. Germline V gives CDR1 LNHNV, CDR2 YYDKDF (reference sequence). V gave up 1 base and J gave up 0 bases, with 7 bases separating them. This clonotype was counted only a few times. The antigen remains undetermined. Study-wide points: Disease-linked clones reportedly concentrated significantly in matched ankylosing spondylitis synovial fluid. Ankylosing spondylitis blood seemed to carry a telltale TCR beta motif made of about 8 highly homologous variants.

The sequenced sample was blood, either unsorted or a sorted T cell fraction (not recorded which). This sequence originates from a male donor with ankylosing spondylitis. The chain recombines TRBV15 with TRBJ2-6, with unresolved D. The CDR3 region is CATSRGSGSGANVLTF. The CDR3 coding sequence is TGTGCCACCAGCAGAGGGTCGGGCTCTGGGGCCAACGTCCTGACTTTC.